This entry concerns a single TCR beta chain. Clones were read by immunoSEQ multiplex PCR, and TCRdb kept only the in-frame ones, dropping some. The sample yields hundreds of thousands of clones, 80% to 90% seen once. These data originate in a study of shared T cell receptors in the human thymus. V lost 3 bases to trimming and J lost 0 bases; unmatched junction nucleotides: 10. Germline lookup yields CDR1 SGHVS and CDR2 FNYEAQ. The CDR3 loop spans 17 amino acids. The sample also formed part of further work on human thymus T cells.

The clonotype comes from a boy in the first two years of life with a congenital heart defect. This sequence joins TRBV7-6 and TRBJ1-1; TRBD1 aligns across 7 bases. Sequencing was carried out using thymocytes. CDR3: CASSLIGTDNLNTEAFF. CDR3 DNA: TGTGCCAGCAGCTTGATCGGGACAGACAACTTGAACACTGAAGCTTTCTTT.